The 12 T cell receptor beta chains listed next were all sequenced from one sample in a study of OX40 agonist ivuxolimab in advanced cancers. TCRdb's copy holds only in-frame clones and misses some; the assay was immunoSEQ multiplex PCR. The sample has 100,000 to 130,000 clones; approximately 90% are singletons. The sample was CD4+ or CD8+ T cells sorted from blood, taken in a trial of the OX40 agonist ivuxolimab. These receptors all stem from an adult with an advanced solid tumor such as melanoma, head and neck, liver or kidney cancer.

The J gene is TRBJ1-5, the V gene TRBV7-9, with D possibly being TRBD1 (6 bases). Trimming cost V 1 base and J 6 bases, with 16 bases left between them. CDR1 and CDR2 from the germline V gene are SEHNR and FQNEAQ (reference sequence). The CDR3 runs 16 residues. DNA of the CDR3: TGTGCCAGCAGCTTAGAGCTTCAGGGGCAAAGTCAGCCCCAGCATTTT. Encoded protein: CASSLELQGQSQPQHF.

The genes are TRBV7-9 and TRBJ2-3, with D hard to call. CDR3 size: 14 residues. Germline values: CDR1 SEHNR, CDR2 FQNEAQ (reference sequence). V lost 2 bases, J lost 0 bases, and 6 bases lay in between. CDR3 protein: CASSLLGSTDTQYF. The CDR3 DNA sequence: TGTGCCAGCAGCTTATTAGGCAGCACAGATACGCAGTATTTT.

CDR3 sequence: CASSKQTGGAVRPYEQYF. The CDR3 DNA reads TGTGCCAGCAGCAAACAAACAGGGGGCGCCGTCCGCCCCTACGAGCAGTACTTC. This chain uses TRBV11-2 with TRBJ2-7; TRBD1 matches 9 bases. Per germline, CDR1 SGHAT and CDR2 FQNNGV. V gave up 5 bases and J gave up 2 bases; unmatched junction bases: 16. The CDR3 sequence is 18 residues long.

CDR3 in DNA: TGTGCCAGCAGACGGACAGGGTTCGACACTGAAGCTTTCTTT. It specifies CASRRTGFDTEAFF. The chain uses TRBV27 and TRBJ1-1, with 8 bases that match TRBD1. The ends lost 6 bases at V and 3 bases at J; junction bases unmatched: 6. The CDR3 runs to 14 residues. The germline V gene has CDR1 MNHEY and CDR2 SMNVEV (reference sequence).

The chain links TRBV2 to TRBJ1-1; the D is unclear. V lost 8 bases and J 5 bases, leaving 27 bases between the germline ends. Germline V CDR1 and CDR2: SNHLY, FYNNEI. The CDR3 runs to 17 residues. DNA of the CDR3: TGTGCCAGCGAACGGCGTAGGCAGGCCCACGGAAAGACTGAAGCTTTCTTT. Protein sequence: CASERRRQAHGKTEAFF.

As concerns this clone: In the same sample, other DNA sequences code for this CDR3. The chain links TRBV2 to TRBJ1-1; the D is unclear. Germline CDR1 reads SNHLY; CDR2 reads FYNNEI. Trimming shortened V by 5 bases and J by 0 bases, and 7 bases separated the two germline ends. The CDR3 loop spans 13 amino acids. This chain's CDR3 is CASSYMMNTEAFF. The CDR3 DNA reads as TGTGCCAGCAGTTACATGATGAACACTGAAGCTTTCTTT.

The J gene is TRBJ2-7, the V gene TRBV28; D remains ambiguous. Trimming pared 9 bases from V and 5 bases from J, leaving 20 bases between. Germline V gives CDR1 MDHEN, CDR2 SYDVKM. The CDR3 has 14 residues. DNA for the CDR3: TGTGCCAGTTACTTAAGTGGGGTCGTAGACGAGCAGTACTTC. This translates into CASYLSGVVDEQYF.

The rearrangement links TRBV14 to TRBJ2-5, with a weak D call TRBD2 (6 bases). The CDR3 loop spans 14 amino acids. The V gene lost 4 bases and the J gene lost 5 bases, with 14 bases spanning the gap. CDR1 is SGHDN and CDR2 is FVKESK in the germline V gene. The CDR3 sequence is CASSPRLGVETQYF. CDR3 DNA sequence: TGTGCCAGCAGCCCTAGACTAGGGGTGGAGACCCAGTACTTC.

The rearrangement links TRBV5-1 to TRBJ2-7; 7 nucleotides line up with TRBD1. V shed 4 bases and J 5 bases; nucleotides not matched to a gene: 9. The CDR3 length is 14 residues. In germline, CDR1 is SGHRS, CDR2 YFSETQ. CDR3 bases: TGCGCCAGCAGCCCATCAGGGGGACGGGACGAGCAGTACTTC. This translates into CASSPSGGRDEQYF.

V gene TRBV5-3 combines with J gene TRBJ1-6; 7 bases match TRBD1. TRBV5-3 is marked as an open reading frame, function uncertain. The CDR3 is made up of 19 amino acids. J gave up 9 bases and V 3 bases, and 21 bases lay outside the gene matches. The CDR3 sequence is CARSCCLGTAIRGASPLHF. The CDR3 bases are TGTGCCAGAAGCTGTTGCCTCGGGACAGCGATTAGAGGGGCTTCACCCCTCCACTTT.

The chain's CDR3 is CAWKGSKGVANEKLFF. CDR3 nucleotide sequence: TGTGCCTGGAAAGGGAGTAAGGGGGTAGCTAATGAAAAACTGTTTTTT. The chain has TRBV30 and TRBJ1-4; maybe TRBD1 (6 bases). Germline-derived CDR1 and CDR2 are GTSNPN and SVGIG (reference sequence). The V gene lost 4 bases and the J gene lost 3 bases, with 18 bases spanning the gap. The CDR3 loop spans 16 amino acids.

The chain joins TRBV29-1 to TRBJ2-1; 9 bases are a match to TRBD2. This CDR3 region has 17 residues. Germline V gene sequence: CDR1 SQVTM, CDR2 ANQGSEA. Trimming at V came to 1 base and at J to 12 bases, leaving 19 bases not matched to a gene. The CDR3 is CSVEGTTGTSWGSGQFF. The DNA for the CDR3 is TGCAGCGTTGAAGGAACAACCGGGACTAGCTGGGGGTCGGGGCAGTTCTTC.